The text below deals with one T cell receptor (beta chain). No antigen is known for it. The source of the sample is a study of identical twins. Through template switching, a universal primer site was introduced, and the cDNA contained unique molecular identifiers. TCRdb re-called the 5' RACE reads with MiXCR, one entry per CDR3 protein. The table includes 200,000 or so distinct CDR3 sequences, 15% detected once. General study points: There was an excess of low generation probability in the out-of-frame alpha sequences that twins shared.

The CDR3 has 15 amino acids. V was trimmed by 3 bases and J by 1 base, leaving 12 bases between them. Germline CDR1 reads MNHEY; CDR2 reads SMNVEV (reference sequence). These data are also associated with another study on T cells expressing NK-cell markers. From that report: The TCR beta repertoires were obtained from sorted CD3+CD56+NKG2C+, CD3+CD56+NKG2C- and CD3+CD56-NKG2C+ T cells. HCMV seropositivity marked seven of the eight sequenced donors; one was seronegative.

V is TRBV27 and J is TRBJ2-5; D call uncertain. What was sequenced was CD8+ T cells sorted from blood. This receptor was obtained from a woman aged 18-29 years in good health. For the CDR3, the DNA is TGTGCCAGCAGTTTCGGTCACACCTTCCAAGAGACCCAGTACTTC. Protein: CASSFGHTFQETQYF.